One and the same sample provided the 9 T cell receptor beta chains below, sequenced in a study of T cells after yellow fever vaccination. TCRdb recomputed calls from the 5' RACE reads with MiXCR, one row per CDR3 protein. The data show 450,000 to 550,000 distinct CDR3 sequences, about a fifth seen once. The sample consisted of PBMCs, taken roughly 23 days after the first yellow fever vaccination. The receptors come from a man aged 18 to 35 who received the YFV17D yellow fever vaccine.

In its sample, this clonotype was seen a few times. The V call is TRBV20-1, the J call TRBJ1-2; TRBD1 aligns across 12 bases. CDR3 length: 15 amino acids. V shed 5 bases and J 5 bases; nucleotides not matched to a gene: 9. The germline gives CDR1 DFQATT, CDR2 SNEGSKA (reference sequence). The CDR3 DNA reads as TGCAGTGCTGGAAAACCGGGACAGGGGGCTTATGGCTACACCTTC. It yields the protein CSAGKPGQGAYGYTF.

This clonotype was counted between two and nine times. V gene TRBV7-3 combines with J gene TRBJ2-3, with 8 bases matching TRBD1. The V segment lost 10 bases and the J segment 2 bases; nucleotides outside the gene matches: 5. Germline V gene sequence: CDR1 SGHTA, CDR2 FQGTGA. This CDR3 has 13 amino acids. In nucleotides, the CDR3 is TGTGCCACCTCGACAGGGGTCACAGATACGCAGTATTTT. The encoded protein is CATSTGVTDTQYF.

The chain is built from TRBV20-1 and TRBJ2-3, with 12 bases fitting TRBD2. Unmatched junction bases numbered 7, after V lost 3 bases and J lost 3 bases. Per the germline V gene, CDR1 is DFQATT and CDR2 is SNEGSKA (reference sequence). This CDR3 comprises 16 residues. CDR3 sequence reads: CSASMASGGATDTQYF. CDR3 nucleotides: TGCAGTGCTAGTATGGCTAGCGGGGGGGCTACAGATACGCAGTATTTT.

In its sample, this clonotype was seen a few times. This chain uses TRBV7-3 with TRBJ2-3; 8 bases line up with TRBD2. The length of the CDR3 is 15 residues. Per germline, CDR1 SGHTA and CDR2 FQGTGA. Trimming at V came to 5 bases and at J to 5 bases, leaving 9 bases not matched to a gene. CDR3 protein: CASSPIGLAGDTQYF. DNA for the CDR3: TGTGCCAGCAGCCCAATCGGACTAGCCGGAGATACGCAGTATTTT.

This clonotype was seen a few times. The DNA of the CDR3 is TGTGCCAGCAGCTATGGACAGGGACGGAATGAGCAGTTCTTC. The encoded protein is CASSYGQGRNEQFF. J is TRBJ2-1 and V is TRBV7-3; 8 bases agree with TRBD1. V was clipped by 4 bases and J by 7 bases; unmatched bases: 6. The CDR3 has 14 amino acids. CDR1 is SGHTA, CDR2 FQGTGA, per germline.

The chain links TRBV5-8 to TRBJ2-1; 9 bases fit TRBD2. The CDR3 is 16 residues long. Germline CDR1 is SGHTS and CDR2 is YDEGEE. After removal of 4 bases from V and 1 base from J, the junction contained 6 bases not matched to a gene. The CDR3 spells CASSIPGLASYNEQFF. The CDR3 DNA sequence: TGTGCCAGCAGCATACCGGGACTAGCTTCCTACAATGAGCAGTTCTTC.

The V gene is TRBV28, the J gene TRBJ2-3; D is uncertain. Germline values: CDR1 MDHEN, CDR2 SYDVKM. This CDR3 spans 14 amino acids. V lost 2 bases and J lost 4, with 10 bases in between. The CDR3 is CASSLIPPSDTQYF. The CDR3, as DNA: TGTGCCAGCAGTTTAATCCCACCTTCAGATACGCAGTATTTT.

This clonotype turned up a few times. This chain uses TRBV13 with TRBJ2-5; 10 bases are a match to TRBD1. V lost 5 bases to trimming and J lost 1 base; unmatched junction nucleotides: 4. This CDR3 comprises 15 residues. Germline CDR1 PRHDT, CDR2 FYEKMQ (reference sequence). In DNA form, the CDR3 reads TGTGCCAGCAGCGGACAGGGGGGGATCCAAGAGACCCAGTACTTC. Encoded protein: CASSGQGGIQETQYF.

This clonotype was seen more than once but under ten times. The gene calls are TRBV6-2 or TRBV6-3 and TRBJ2-3; 7 bases line up with TRBD2. This CDR3 has 20 amino acids. Germline V gene sequence: CDR1 MNHEY, CDR2 SVGEGT. The ends lost 0 bases at V and 3 bases at J; junction bases unmatched: 18. The CDR3 protein is CASSYSPEVLSLASTDTQYF. The CDR3 region has the DNA TGTGCCAGCAGTTACTCCCCGGAGGTCCTTTCACTAGCGAGTACAGATACGCAGTATTTT.